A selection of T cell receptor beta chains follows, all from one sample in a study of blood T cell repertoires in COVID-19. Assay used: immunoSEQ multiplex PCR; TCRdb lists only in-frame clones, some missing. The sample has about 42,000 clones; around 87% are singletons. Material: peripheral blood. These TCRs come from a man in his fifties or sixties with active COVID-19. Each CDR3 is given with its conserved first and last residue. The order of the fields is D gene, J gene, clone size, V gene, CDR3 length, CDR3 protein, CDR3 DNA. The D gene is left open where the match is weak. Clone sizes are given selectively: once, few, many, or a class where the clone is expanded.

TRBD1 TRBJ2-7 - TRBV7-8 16 CASSSRTGGRGYEQYF TGTGCCAGCAGCTCCCGGACAGGGGGCCGCGGGTACGAGCAGTACTTC
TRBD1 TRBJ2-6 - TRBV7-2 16 CATDRDRVSGANVLTF TGTGCCACCGACCGGGACAGGGTCTCTGGGGCCAACGTCCTGACTTTC
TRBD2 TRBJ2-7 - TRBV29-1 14 CSVYSPSGSYEQYF TGCAGCGTCTATTCGCCTAGCGGGTCCTACGAGCAGTACTTC
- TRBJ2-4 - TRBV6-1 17 CASSEGTLDLAKNIQYF TGTGCCAGCAGTGAGGGGACACTAGATCTAGCCAAAAACATTCAGTACTTC
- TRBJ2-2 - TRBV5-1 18 CASSLGGSVGSGTGELFF TGCGCCAGCAGCTTGGGAGGTAGCGTGGGCTCGGGCACCGGGGAGCTGTTTTTT
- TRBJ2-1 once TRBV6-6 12 CAHRGAGNEQFF TGTGCCCACCGGGGGGCAGGGAATGAGCAGTTCTTC
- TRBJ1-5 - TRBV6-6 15 CASTTGLQTSQPQHF TGTGCCAGCACCACGGGACTCCAGACTAGTCAGCCCCAGCATTTT
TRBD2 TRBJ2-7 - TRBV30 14 CAWTRGGASYEQYF TGTGCCTGGACTCGCGGGGGAGCCTCCTACGAGCAGTACTTC
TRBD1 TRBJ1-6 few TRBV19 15 CASTDRVMGNSPLHF TGTGCCAGTACCGACAGGGTTATGGGTAATTCACCCCTCCACTTT
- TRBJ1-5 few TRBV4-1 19 CASSQGWGQTRIGNQPQHF TGCGCCAGCAGCCAAGGATGGGGGCAAACAAGGATTGGCAATCAGCCCCAGCATTTT
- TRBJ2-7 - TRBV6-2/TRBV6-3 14 CASSHPWEVYEQYF TGTGCCAGCAGTCACCCCTGGGAGGTCTACGAGCAGTACTTC
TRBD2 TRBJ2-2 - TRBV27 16 CASSEPGLAGGRELFF TGTGCCAGCAGTGAACCGGGACTAGCGGGGGGGCGGGAGCTGTTTTTT
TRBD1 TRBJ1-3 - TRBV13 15 CASSLGGGQGYTIYF TGTGCCAGCAGCTTAGGGGGGGGACAGGGCTACACCATATATTTT
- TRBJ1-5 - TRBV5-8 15 CASSAGVNSNQPQHF TGTGCCAGCAGCGCGGGGGTTAATAGCAATCAGCCCCAGCATTTT
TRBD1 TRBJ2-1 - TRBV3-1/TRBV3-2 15 CASSRRGTGYNEQFF TGTGCCAGCAGCCGCCGCGGGACAGGTTACAATGAGCAGTTCTTC
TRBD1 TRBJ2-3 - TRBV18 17 CASSLNSGTVLPDTQYF TGTGCCAGCTCATTAAACTCCGGGACAGTTCTCCCAGATACGCAGTATTTT
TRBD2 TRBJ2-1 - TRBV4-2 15 CASSQDYGPLAGAFF TGTGCCAGCAGCCAGGATTATGGCCCGTTAGCGGGGGCGTTCTTC
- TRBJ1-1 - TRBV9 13 CASSVGGDTEAFF TGTGCCAGCAGCGTAGGGGGCGACACTGAAGCTTTCTTT
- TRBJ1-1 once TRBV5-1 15 CASSPPGAAGTEAFF TGCGCCAGCAGTCCCCCCGGGGCAGCGGGCACTGAAGCTTTCTTT
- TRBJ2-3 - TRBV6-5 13 CASSGTGTDTQYF TGTGCCAGCAGCGGGACTGGCACAGATACGCAGTATTTT
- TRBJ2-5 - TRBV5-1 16 CASSLGGTVFTGAQYF TGCGCCAGCAGCTTGGGGGGAACTGTTTTTACCGGGGCCCAGTACTTC
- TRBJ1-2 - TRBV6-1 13 CASTPDSKQGYTF TGTGCCAGCACCCCGGACTCCAAACAGGGCTACACCTTC
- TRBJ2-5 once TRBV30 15 CAWSEWGRIKETQYF TGTGCCTGGAGTGAATGGGGGCGGATCAAAGAGACCCAGTACTTC
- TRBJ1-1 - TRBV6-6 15 CASSKLQGWATEAFF TGTGCCAGCAGTAAGCTACAGGGATGGGCCACTGAAGCTTTCTTT
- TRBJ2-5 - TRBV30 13 CAWGQGRRETQYF TGTGCCTGGGGTCAGGGTAGGCGAGAGACCCAGTACTTC
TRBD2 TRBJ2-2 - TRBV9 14 CASSLREGGGELFF TGTGCCAGCAGCCTCCGGGAGGGGGGAGGAGAGCTGTTTTTT
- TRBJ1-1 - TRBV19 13 CASRQRMNTEAFF TGTGCCAGTAGACAGAGAATGAACACTGAAGCTTTCTTT
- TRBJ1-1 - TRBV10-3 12 CAISGGDTEAFF TGTGCCATCAGTGGAGGAGACACTGAAGCTTTCTTT
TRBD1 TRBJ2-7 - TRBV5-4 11 CASREGARQYF TGTGCCAGCAGAGAGGGGGCTCGGCAGTACTTC
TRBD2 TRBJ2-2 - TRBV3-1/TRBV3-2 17 CASSPRGGGANTGELFF TGTGCCAGCAGCCCCCGCGGTGGGGGGGCGAACACCGGGGAGCTGTTTTTT
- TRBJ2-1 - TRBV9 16 CASSVGTPSSNNEQFF TGTGCCAGCAGCGTGGGGACTCCCTCATCCAATAATGAGCAGTTCTTC
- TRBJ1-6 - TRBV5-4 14 CASSRQNYNSPLHF TGTGCCAGCAGCCGACAGAACTATAATTCACCCCTCCACTTT
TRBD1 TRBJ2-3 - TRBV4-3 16 CASSQGGTGLKDTQYF TGCGCCAGCAGCCAAGGGGGGACAGGGTTAAAAGATACGCAGTATTTT
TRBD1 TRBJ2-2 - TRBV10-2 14 CASSRDRGGGELFF TGCGCCAGCAGTCGGGACAGGGGAGGCGGGGAGCTGTTTTTT
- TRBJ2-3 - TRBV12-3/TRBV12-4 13 CASSLGQTDTQYF TGTGCCAGCAGTTTAGGGCAGACAGATACGCAGTATTTT
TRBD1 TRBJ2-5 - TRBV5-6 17 CASSLALDRGIRETQYF TGTGCCAGCAGCTTGGCCTTGGACAGGGGAATACGAGAGACCCAGTACTTC
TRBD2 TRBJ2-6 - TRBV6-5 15 CASSGGGSGANVLTF TGTGCCAGCAGCGGGGGGGGCTCTGGGGCCAACGTCCTGACTTTC
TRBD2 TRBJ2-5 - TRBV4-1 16 CASSQELLTSGETQYF TGCGCCAGCAGCCAAGAACTACTGACTAGCGGAGAGACCCAGTACTTC
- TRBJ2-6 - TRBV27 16 CASSSGEGSGANVLTF TGTGCCAGCAGTTCGGGGGAAGGATCTGGGGCCAACGTCCTGACTTTC
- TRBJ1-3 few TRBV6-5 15 CASSYALTSGNTIYF TGTGCCAGCAGTTACGCACTAACTTCTGGAAACACCATATATTTT
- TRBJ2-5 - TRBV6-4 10 CASSRETQYF TGTGCCAGCAGCCGAGAGACCCAGTACTTC
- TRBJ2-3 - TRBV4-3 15 CASSRRGSSTDTQYF TGCGCCAGCAGCCGTCGGGGGAGCAGCACAGATACGCAGTATTTT
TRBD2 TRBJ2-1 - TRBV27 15 CASSLRTSGGNEQFF TGTGCCAGCAGTTTAAGGACTAGCGGGGGAAATGAGCAGTTCTTC
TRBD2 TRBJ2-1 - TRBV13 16 CASSQLRGVSYNEQFF TGTGCCAGCAGCCAGTTGCGGGGGGTCTCCTACAATGAGCAGTTCTTC
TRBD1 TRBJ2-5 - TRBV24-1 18 CATSDLESGTGGKETQYF TGTGCCACCAGTGATTTGGAGAGCGGGACAGGGGGCAAAGAGACCCAGTACTTC
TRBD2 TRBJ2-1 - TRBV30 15 CAWSLTSGGRYEQFF TGTGCCTGGAGCCTCACTAGCGGGGGGAGGTATGAGCAGTTCTTC
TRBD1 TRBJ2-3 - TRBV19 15 CASSIRDRGDNTQYF TGTGCCAGTAGTATACGGGACAGGGGGGATAATACGCAGTATTTT
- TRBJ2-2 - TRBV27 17 CASSLTMWAANTGELFF TGTGCCAGCAGTCTAACCATGTGGGCAGCGAACACCGGGGAGCTGTTTTTT
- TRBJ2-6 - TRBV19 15 CASSKEGSGANVLTF TGTGCCAGTAGTAAGGAGGGATCTGGGGCCAACGTCCTGACTTTC
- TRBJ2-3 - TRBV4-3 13 CASSQVFTDTQYF TGCGCCAGCAGCCAAGTCTTTACAGATACGCAGTATTTT
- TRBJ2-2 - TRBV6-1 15 CASSEYGGGSGELFF TGTGCCAGCAGTGAATATGGCGGGGGCTCCGGGGAGCTGTTTTTT
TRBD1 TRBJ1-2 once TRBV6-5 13 CASSLGQGGGYTF TGTGCCAGCAGCCTGGGACAGGGAGGAGGCTACACCTTC
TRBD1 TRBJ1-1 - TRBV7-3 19 CASSLTVRGPSGMNTEAFF TGTGCCAGCAGCTTAACGGTCAGGGGGCCTTCCGGGATGAACACTGAAGCTTTCTTT
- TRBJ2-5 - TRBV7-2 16 CASSLGIGGGEETQYF TGTGCCAGCAGCTTAGGAATAGGCGGGGGCGAAGAGACCCAGTACTTC
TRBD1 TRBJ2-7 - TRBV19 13 CASSPTGSYEQYF TGTGCCAGTAGTCCGACAGGGTCCTACGAGCAGTACTTC
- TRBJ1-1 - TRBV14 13 CASSPDPGLRAFF TGTGCCAGCAGCCCCGATCCGGGACTGCGGGCTTTCTTT
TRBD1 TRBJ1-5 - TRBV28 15 CASRGQDRDNQPQHF TGTGCCAGCAGGGGTCAGGACAGGGACAATCAGCCCCAGCATTTT
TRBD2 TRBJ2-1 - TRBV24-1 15 CATSETGGGINEQFF TGTGCCACCAGTGAGACGGGGGGAGGGATAAATGAGCAGTTCTTC
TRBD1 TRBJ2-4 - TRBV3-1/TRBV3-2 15 CASSQDPGGKNIQYF TGTGCCAGCAGCCAAGATCCAGGGGGCAAAAACATTCAGTACTTC